This T cell receptor (beta chain) stems from a study of shared clonotypes between healthy human individuals. Donors were Caucasian adults residing in Nashville, Tennessee, USA. Study results and limitations: The study sampled only blood, and tissue repertoires likely differ. A handful of donors showed sharing of roughly 5% of naive CD4 clonotypes.

Germline loops: CDR1 MNHEY, CDR2 SMNVEV (reference sequence). The CDR3 is made up of 14 amino acids. V gave up 4 bases and J gave up 0 bases, with 10 bases separating them. The table came from immunoSEQ multiplex PCR; TCRdb's copy has only in-frame clones and leaves some out. This table holds 2 million to 2.5 million clones, around 92% found once. To note about this clone: Its cognate antigen is unknown.

Sequencing input: naive CD4+ T cells from PBMCs. The subset was: CD45RA+ positively selected. This rearrangement joins TRBV27 to TRBJ2-7; D possibly corresponds to TRBD1 (6 bases). The receptor was derived from a man younger than 35 in good health. Some clones in this sample may be carry-over from other donors' samples. CDR3 DNA sequence: TGTGCCAGCAGTTCCCGGGACAACTCCTACGAGCAGTACTTC. Translated: CASSSRDNSYEQYF.